This record concerns one T cell receptor beta chain sequence. Each CDR3 protein is one row after TCRdb ran MiXCR on the PCR reads. The sample includes some 16,000 distinct CDR3 sequences, over 40% of them seen just once. This record comes from a study of tumor-infiltrating lymphocytes in oesophageal squamous cell carcinoma. The CDR3 runs to 15 residues. Trimming took 5 bases from V and 2 from J, leaving 13 bases between them. Germline lookup yields CDR1 LNHNV and CDR2 YYDKDF (reference sequence). The TCR comes from a female donor with esophageal squamous cell carcinoma. The chain couples TRBV15 to TRBJ1-5; D gene ambiguous. The sequenced sample consisted of normal esophageal tissue next to the tumor. CDR3 loop: CATSFGRGGNQPQHF. The CDR3 coding sequence is TGTGCCACCAGCTTTGGCAGAGGAGGCAATCAGCCCCAGCATTTT.